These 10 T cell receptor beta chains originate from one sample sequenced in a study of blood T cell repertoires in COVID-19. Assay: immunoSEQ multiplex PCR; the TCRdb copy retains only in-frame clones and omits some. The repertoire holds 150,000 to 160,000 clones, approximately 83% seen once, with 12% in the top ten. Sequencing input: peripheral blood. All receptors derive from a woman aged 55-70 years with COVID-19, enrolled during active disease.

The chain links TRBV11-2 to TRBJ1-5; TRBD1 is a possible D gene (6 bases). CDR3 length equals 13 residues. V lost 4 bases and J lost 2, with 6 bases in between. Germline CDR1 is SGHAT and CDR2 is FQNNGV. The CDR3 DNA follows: TGTGCCAGCAGCTGGGGGCGCAATCAGCCCCAGCATTTT. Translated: CASSWGRNQPQHF. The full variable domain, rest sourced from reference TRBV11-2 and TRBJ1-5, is EAGVAQSPRYKIIEKRQSVAFWCNPISGHATLYWYQQILGQGPKLLIQFQNNGVVDDSQLPKDRFSAERLKGVDSTLKIQPAKLEDSAVYLCASSWGRNQPQHFGDGTRLSIL.

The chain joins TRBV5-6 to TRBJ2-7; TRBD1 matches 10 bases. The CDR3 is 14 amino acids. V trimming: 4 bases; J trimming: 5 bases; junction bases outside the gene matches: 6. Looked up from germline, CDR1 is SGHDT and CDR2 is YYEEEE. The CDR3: CASSQLGTGDEQYV. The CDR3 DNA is TGTGCCAGCAGCCAACTAGGGACAGGGGACGAGCAGTACGTC.

CDR3 in amino acids: CASSEGGRNTGELFF. The CDR3 nucleotides read TGTGCCAGCAGTGAAGGCGGGAGAAACACCGGGGAGCTGTTTTTT. The chain carries TRBV6-1 and TRBJ2-2; 7 bases map to TRBD2. V trimming: 1 base; J trimming: 2 bases; junction bases outside the gene matches: 1. The CDR3 length is 15 residues. Per germline, CDR1 MNHNS and CDR2 SASEGT.

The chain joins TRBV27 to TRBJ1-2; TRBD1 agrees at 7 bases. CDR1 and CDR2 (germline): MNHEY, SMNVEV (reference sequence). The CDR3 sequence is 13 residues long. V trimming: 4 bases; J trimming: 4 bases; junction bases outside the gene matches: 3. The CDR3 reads CASSSGDSYGYTF. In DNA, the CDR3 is TGTGCCAGCAGTTCAGGGGACAGCTATGGCTACACCTTC.

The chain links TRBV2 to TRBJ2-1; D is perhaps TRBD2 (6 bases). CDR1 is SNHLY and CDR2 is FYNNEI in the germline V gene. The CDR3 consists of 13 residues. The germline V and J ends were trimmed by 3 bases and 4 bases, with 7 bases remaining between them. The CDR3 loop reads CASSEGLYNEQFF. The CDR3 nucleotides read TGTGCCAGCAGTGAGGGACTGTACAATGAGCAGTTCTTC.

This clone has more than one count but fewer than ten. Here the CDR3 reads CASSLASGVMNTEAFF. As DNA, the CDR3 is TGCGCCAGCAGCTTGGCTTCCGGGGTCATGAACACTGAAGCTTTCTTT. This sequence joins TRBV5-1 and TRBJ1-1; D ambiguous. CDR1 is SGHRS, CDR2 YFSETQ, per germline. The CDR3 length is 16 residues. V lost 0 bases, J lost 0 bases, and 12 bases lay in between. The whole variable domain, filled in from reference TRBV5-1 and TRBJ1-1, reads KAGVTQTPRYLIKTRGQQVTLSCSPISGHRSVSWYQQTPGQGLQFLFEYFSETQRNKGNFPGRFSGRQFSNSRSEMNVSTLELGDSALYLCASSLASGVMNTEAFFGQGTRLTVV.

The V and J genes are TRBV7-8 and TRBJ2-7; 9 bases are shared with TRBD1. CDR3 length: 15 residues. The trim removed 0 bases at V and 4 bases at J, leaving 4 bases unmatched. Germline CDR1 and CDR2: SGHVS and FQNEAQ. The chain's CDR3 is CASSLAGQGSYEQYF. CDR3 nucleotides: TGTGCCAGCAGCTTAGCCGGACAGGGGAGTTACGAGCAGTACTTC.

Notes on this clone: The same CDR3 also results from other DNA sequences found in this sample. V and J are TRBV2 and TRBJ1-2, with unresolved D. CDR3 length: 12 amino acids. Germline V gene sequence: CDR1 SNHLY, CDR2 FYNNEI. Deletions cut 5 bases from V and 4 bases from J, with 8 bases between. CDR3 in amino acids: CASSLDSYGYTF. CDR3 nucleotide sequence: TGTGCCAGCAGTTTGGACTCCTATGGCTACACCTTC.

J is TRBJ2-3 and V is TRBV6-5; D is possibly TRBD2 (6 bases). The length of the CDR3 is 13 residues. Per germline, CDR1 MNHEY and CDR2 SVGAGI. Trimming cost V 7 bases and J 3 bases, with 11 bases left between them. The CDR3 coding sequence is TGTGCCAGCACTAAGACTAGTACAGATACGCAGTATTTT. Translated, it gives CASTKTSTDTQYF.

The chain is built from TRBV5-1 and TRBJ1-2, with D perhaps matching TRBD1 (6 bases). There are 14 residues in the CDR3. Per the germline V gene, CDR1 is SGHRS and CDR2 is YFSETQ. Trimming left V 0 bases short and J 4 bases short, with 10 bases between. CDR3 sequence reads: CASSLGDTAYGYTF. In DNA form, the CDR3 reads TGCGCCAGCAGCTTGGGGGACACAGCCTATGGCTACACCTTC.